Listed below are T cell receptor beta chains from one sample, sequenced in a study of CD8 T cells in ankylosing spondylitis. TCRdb reprocessed the 5' RACE reads with MiXCR, giving one entry per CDR3 protein. Among approximately 9,000 distinct CDR3 sequences listed, 3% to 5% were seen once. Sequencing was performed on blood, either unsorted or a sorted T cell fraction (not recorded which). The receptor source for this set is a female donor with ankylosing spondylitis or in good health (not recorded which). The CDR3 runs from the conserved cysteine through the conserved F or W. D genes are given only for firm matches. Some rows have no size entry. The others give once, few or many, or a class for an expanded clone.

D gene: TRBD1; J gene: TRBJ1-2; V gene: TRBV9; clone size: .; CDR3 DNA: TGTGCCAGCAGGGATCGACAGGGACTGCATGGCTACACCTTC; CDR3 protein: CASRDRQGLHGYTF
D gene: TRBD2; J gene: TRBJ2-3; V gene: TRBV9; clone size: many; CDR3 DNA: TGTGCCAGCAGCAGAAGTGGTGGGGGGGGAGATACGCAGTATTTT; CDR3 protein: CASSRSGGGGDTQYF
D gene: .; J gene: TRBJ1-4; V gene: TRBV9; clone size: many; CDR3 DNA: TGTGCCAGCAGCGTAGTGGGGGCCCTCGGGTCTAATGAAAAACTGTTTTTT; CDR3 protein: CASSVVGALGSNEKLFF
D gene: .; J gene: TRBJ2-7; V gene: TRBV21-1; clone size: medium-sized; CDR3 DNA: TGTGCCAGCAGCAAAAATCCCGCCTACGAAACAGGGGGCCACTCCTACGAGCAGTACTTC; CDR3 protein: CASSKNPAYETGGHSYEQYF
D gene: .; J gene: TRBJ2-5; V gene: TRBV9; clone size: many; CDR3 DNA: TGTGCCAGCAGCGTAGGCGACCACCTCGGGGCCAAGGAGACCCAGTACTTC; CDR3 protein: CASSVGDHLGAKETQYF
D gene: TRBD1; J gene: TRBJ2-1; V gene: TRBV9; clone size: many; CDR3 DNA: TGTGCCAGCAGCGGGGGCAAACAGGGGATCTCCTACAATGAGCAGTTCTTC; CDR3 protein: CASSGGKQGISYNEQFF
D gene: .; J gene: TRBJ1-1; V gene: TRBV9; clone size: many; CDR3 DNA: TGTGCCAGCAGCCCGTTACAGGTTGTGGAAGCTTTCTTT; CDR3 protein: CASSPLQVVEAFF
D gene: .; J gene: TRBJ2-2; V gene: TRBV9; clone size: .; CDR3 DNA: TGTGCCAGCAGCGTGGGCCTCACAACGGGGGTCACCGGGGAGCTGTTTTTT; CDR3 protein: CASSVGLTTGVTGELFF
D gene: TRBD1; J gene: TRBJ2-7; V gene: TRBV9; clone size: many; CDR3 DNA: TGTGCCAGCAGCGTAGGCTGGGACAGATCCTACGAGCAGTACTTC; CDR3 protein: CASSVGWDRSYEQYF
D gene: TRBD2; J gene: TRBJ2-3; V gene: TRBV9; clone size: many; CDR3 DNA: TGTGCCAGCAGCGTAGGCGCTAGCGGGGTCACAGATACGCAGTATTTT; CDR3 protein: CASSVGASGVTDTQYF
D gene: .; J gene: TRBJ2-2; V gene: TRBV9; clone size: many; CDR3 DNA: TGTGCCAGCAGCGTAGATTCCCGGGAGCTGTTTTTT; CDR3 protein: CASSVDSRELFF
D gene: .; J gene: TRBJ1-5; V gene: TRBV9; clone size: medium-sized; CDR3 DNA: TGTGCCTGCAGCGTAGGAGGGGATTATCAGCCCCAGCATTTT; CDR3 protein: CACSVGGDYQPQHF
D gene: .; J gene: TRBJ2-5; V gene: TRBV9; clone size: large; CDR3 DNA: TGTGCCAGCAGCGTAGGTCCAGGGACCTTAAGGCAGGAGACCCAGTACTTC; CDR3 protein: CASSVGPGTLRQETQYF
D gene: .; J gene: TRBJ1-6; V gene: TRBV9; clone size: medium-sized; CDR3 DNA: TGTGCCAGCAGCGTAGGGGACGCCGGGCCCCTCCACTTT; CDR3 protein: CASSVGDAGPLHF
D gene: .; J gene: TRBJ2-5; V gene: TRBV9; clone size: .; CDR3 DNA: TGTGCCAGCAGCGTAGCCCCCGGCCAAGAGACCCAGTACTTC; CDR3 protein: CASSVAPGQETQYF
D gene: .; J gene: TRBJ2-7; V gene: TRBV9; clone size: many; CDR3 DNA: TGTGCCAGCAGCGTAGTTGGAGCCCTGAAGGACGAGCAGTACTTC; CDR3 protein: CASSVVGALKDEQYF
D gene: TRBD2; J gene: TRBJ2-2; V gene: TRBV9; clone size: many; CDR3 DNA: TGTGCCAGCAGCTTCAGGCCGGGACTAGCTACCGGGGAGCTGTTTTTT; CDR3 protein: CASSFRPGLATGELFF
D gene: .; J gene: TRBJ2-1; V gene: TRBV9; clone size: many; CDR3 DNA: TGTGCCAGCAGCGCTGAAGGGACTGTTTACAATGAGCAGTTCTTC; CDR3 protein: CASSAEGTVYNEQFF
D gene: TRBD1; J gene: TRBJ2-7; V gene: TRBV9; clone size: many; CDR3 DNA: TGTGCCAGCAGCGTAGACGCGGCCGGACAGGGGGCTGGGGAGCAGTACTTC; CDR3 protein: CASSVDAAGQGAGEQYF
D gene: TRBD1; J gene: TRBJ1-4; V gene: TRBV9; clone size: medium-sized; CDR3 DNA: TGTGCCAGCAGCGGCTCGGGGGACAGAGAGGGAGTACGGAAACTGTTTTTT; CDR3 protein: CASSGSGDREGVRKLFF
D gene: .; J gene: TRBJ2-1; V gene: TRBV9; clone size: many; CDR3 DNA: TGTGCCAGCAGCCCCCGGGACGGGAGCAATGAGCAGTTCTTC; CDR3 protein: CASSPRDGSNEQFF
D gene: .; J gene: TRBJ2-3; V gene: TRBV9; clone size: many; CDR3 DNA: TGTGCCAGCAGCGTCCACACAGACACAGATACGCAGTATTTT; CDR3 protein: CASSVHTDTDTQYF
D gene: .; J gene: TRBJ1-1; V gene: TRBV9; clone size: medium-sized; CDR3 DNA: TGTGCCAGCAGCGGCAATTCAGGGATAACTGAAGCTTTCTTT; CDR3 protein: CASSGNSGITEAFF
D gene: .; J gene: TRBJ1-3; V gene: TRBV9; clone size: .; CDR3 DNA: TGTGCCAGCAGCCCCAGGAGCTCTGGAAACACCATATATTTT; CDR3 protein: CASSPRSSGNTIYF
D gene: .; J gene: TRBJ2-1; V gene: TRBV9; clone size: .; CDR3 DNA: TGTGCCAGCAGCGTAACGGATTGGACTGGCCCCTACAATGAGCAGTTCTTC; CDR3 protein: CASSVTDWTGPYNEQFF
D gene: TRBD2; J gene: TRBJ2-2; V gene: TRBV9; clone size: many; CDR3 DNA: TGTGCCAGCAGCGTGTATCCGGGACTAGCGATCGGGGAGCTGTTTTTT; CDR3 protein: CASSVYPGLAIGELFF
D gene: .; J gene: TRBJ1-1; V gene: TRBV9; clone size: few; CDR3 DNA: TGTGCCAGCAGCGCCGGCGTCCTGAACACTGAAGCTTTCTTT; CDR3 protein: CASSAGVLNTEAFF
D gene: TRBD1; J gene: TRBJ1-2; V gene: TRBV5-1; clone size: medium-sized; CDR3 DNA: TGCGCCAGCAGCTTGGATGTGGGACAGGGCATCACCTATGGCTACACCTTC; CDR3 protein: CASSLDVGQGITYGYTF
D gene: TRBD1; J gene: TRBJ2-7; V gene: TRBV9; clone size: many; CDR3 DNA: TGTGCCAGCAGCGTGGAGGACAGGACGAACTACGAGCAGTACTTC; CDR3 protein: CASSVEDRTNYEQYF
D gene: TRBD2; J gene: TRBJ2-3; V gene: TRBV9; clone size: medium-sized; CDR3 DNA: TGTGCCAGCAGCGTAGGACTAGCGGGGGCTCTCACAGATACGCAGTATTTT; CDR3 protein: CASSVGLAGALTDTQYF
D gene: .; J gene: TRBJ1-1; V gene: TRBV9; clone size: medium-sized; CDR3 DNA: TGTGCCAGCAGCGTAGGGTCTGGGGGGGTCACTGAAGCTTTCTTT; CDR3 protein: CASSVGSGGVTEAFF
D gene: .; J gene: TRBJ2-3; V gene: TRBV9; clone size: many; CDR3 DNA: TGTGCCAGCAGCGCGGACGGACGCACAGATACGCAGTATTTT; CDR3 protein: CASSADGRTDTQYF
D gene: TRBD2; J gene: TRBJ2-3; V gene: TRBV9; clone size: many; CDR3 DNA: TGTGCCAGCAGCGCTAGCGGGGGGGCCTGGGGGGATACGCAGTATTTT; CDR3 protein: CASSASGGAWGDTQYF
D gene: .; J gene: TRBJ2-3; V gene: TRBV9; clone size: many; CDR3 DNA: TGTGCCAGCAGCGTAGAGGGACGGGGTAACGAAGATACGCAGTATTTT; CDR3 protein: CASSVEGRGNEDTQYF
D gene: .; J gene: TRBJ1-2; V gene: TRBV9; clone size: many; CDR3 DNA: TGTGCCAGCAGCGTAACGCGGGAGCACTATGGCTACACCTTC; CDR3 protein: CASSVTREHYGYTF
D gene: .; J gene: TRBJ2-1; V gene: TRBV9; clone size: medium-sized; CDR3 DNA: TGTGCCAGCAGCGTACCGGGACAACACTACAATGAGCAGTTCTTC; CDR3 protein: CASSVPGQHYNEQFF
D gene: .; J gene: TRBJ2-3; V gene: TRBV9; clone size: medium-sized; CDR3 DNA: TGTGCCAGCACCCCCGGGGTGGGGACCACAGATACGCAGTATTTT; CDR3 protein: CASTPGVGTTDTQYF
D gene: TRBD2; J gene: TRBJ2-5; V gene: TRBV9; clone size: .; CDR3 DNA: TGTGCCAGCAGCGTGACCGGGGGGTCCCAAGAGACCCAGTACTTC; CDR3 protein: CASSVTGGSQETQYF
D gene: .; J gene: TRBJ1-1; V gene: TRBV9; clone size: many; CDR3 DNA: TGTGCCAGCAGCGTAAAAAGGGATCCGGGAACAGGGAACACTGAAGCTTTCTTT; CDR3 protein: CASSVKRDPGTGNTEAFF
D gene: TRBD2; J gene: TRBJ2-1; V gene: TRBV9; clone size: many; CDR3 DNA: TGTGCCAGCGGGCCGGGGGGGAACAATGAGCAGTTCTTC; CDR3 protein: CASGPGGNNEQFF
D gene: TRBD1; J gene: TRBJ1-1; V gene: TRBV9; clone size: many; CDR3 DNA: TGTGCCAGCAGCGTAGTCGGGACAGGGGGTACTGAAGCTTTCTTT; CDR3 protein: CASSVVGTGGTEAFF
D gene: TRBD1; J gene: TRBJ1-3; V gene: TRBV9; clone size: many; CDR3 DNA: TGTGCCAGCAGCGTCGGGACAGGGAGCTCTGGAAACACCATATATTTT; CDR3 protein: CASSVGTGSSGNTIYF
D gene: TRBD2; J gene: TRBJ2-7; V gene: TRBV9; clone size: .; CDR3 DNA: TGTGCCAGCAGCGCCGGGGGGGTGACCTACGAGCAGTACTTC; CDR3 protein: CASSAGGVTYEQYF
D gene: .; J gene: TRBJ2-2; V gene: TRBV9; clone size: medium-sized; CDR3 DNA: TGTGCCAGCAGCCTCACAGGGACCCCCGGGGAGCTGTTTTTT; CDR3 protein: CASSLTGTPGELFF
D gene: TRBD1; J gene: TRBJ1-1; V gene: TRBV9; clone size: many; CDR3 DNA: TGTGCCAGCAGCGTAGGCCCAGGGGGCGTAATTAACACTGAAGCTTTCTTT; CDR3 protein: CASSVGPGGVINTEAFF
D gene: TRBD1; J gene: TRBJ2-7; V gene: TRBV9; clone size: .; CDR3 DNA: TGTGCCAGCAGCCCCTCCCGGACAGGGCGGAACGAGCAGTACTTC; CDR3 protein: CASSPSRTGRNEQYF
D gene: .; J gene: TRBJ1-1; V gene: TRBV9; clone size: many; CDR3 DNA: TGTGCCAGCAGCGTAGCTTTGGGGAACACTGAAGCTTTCTTT; CDR3 protein: CASSVALGNTEAFF
D gene: .; J gene: TRBJ2-5; V gene: TRBV9; clone size: many; CDR3 DNA: TGTGCCAGCAGCGGTCAGGGGTGGGAGACCCAGTACTTC; CDR3 protein: CASSGQGWETQYF
D gene: .; J gene: TRBJ1-1; V gene: TRBV9; clone size: many; CDR3 DNA: TGTGCCAGCAGCCCCCGGACTGAAGCTTTCTTT; CDR3 protein: CASSPRTEAFF
D gene: .; J gene: TRBJ1-6; V gene: TRBV9; clone size: medium-sized; CDR3 DNA: TGTGCCAGCAGCGTAGGTATGGAGTCAGCCTATAATTCACCCCTCCACTTT; CDR3 protein: CASSVGMESAYNSPLHF
D gene: TRBD1; J gene: TRBJ1-2; V gene: TRBV9; clone size: medium-sized; CDR3 DNA: TGTGCCAGCAGCGTCGGACAGGAGCTTAACTATGGCTACACCTTC; CDR3 protein: CASSVGQELNYGYTF
D gene: TRBD1; J gene: TRBJ2-3; V gene: TRBV9; clone size: many; CDR3 DNA: TGTGCCAGCAGCCCGAGGGACAGTTATACGCAGTATTTT; CDR3 protein: CASSPRDSYTQYF
D gene: .; J gene: TRBJ2-7; V gene: TRBV9; clone size: many; CDR3 DNA: TGTGCCAGCAGCGTGGGGGGGACAGGCTCCTACGAGCAGTACTTC; CDR3 protein: CASSVGGTGSYEQYF
D gene: TRBD1; J gene: TRBJ2-3; V gene: TRBV9; clone size: medium-sized; CDR3 DNA: TGTGCCAGCAGCCACACAGGGGGCGGCACAGATACGCAGTATTTT; CDR3 protein: CASSHTGGGTDTQYF
D gene: .; J gene: TRBJ2-1; V gene: TRBV9; clone size: many; CDR3 DNA: TGTGCCAGCAGCCCTCGTGACATTTCCTACAATGAGCAGTTCTTC; CDR3 protein: CASSPRDISYNEQFF